Sequencing of this T cell receptor beta chain was carried out in a study of response to subunit inactivated influenza vaccine. This CDR3 has 17 residues. Germline CDR1 MGHRA, CDR2 YSYEKL. Each CDR3 protein gets one entry after TCRdb re-called the RT-PCR reads with MiXCR. The table has a few hundred thousand distinct CDR3 sequences, 22% seen once. Details on this clonotype: Its antigen remains unidentified. The junction differs from germline at one of its ends, possibly a read error.

The study's findings and limits: The authors put forward the suggestion that each seasonal influenza vaccination may bring in only a limited number of new T cells.

The starting material was PBMCs from blood, obtained less than 22 months after vaccination. This chain connects TRBV4-1 to TRBJ1-6; unclear D gene. This TCR was sampled from a man between 50 and 75 years old who received an inactivated influenza vaccine. The CDR3: CASSQGMAYSYNSPFHF. The CDR3 bases are TGCGCCAGCAGCCAAGGGATGGCTTACTCCTATAATTCACCCTTCCACTTT.